This TCR beta chain emerged from a study of metastatic and nonmetastatic thyroid tumors. Study overall: For malignant and benign thyroid patients, tumor or nodule tissue and blood were the sources whose repertoires were compared.

Overall study findings and caveats: In both blood and tumor samples, TCR beta diversity was reported significantly higher for malignant than benign nodules.

Thyroid surgery had not been preceded by any treatment in any patient. Per the study methods: Construction of a distant-metastasis classifier for papillary thyroid cancer relied on CDR3 differences across clinicopathological groups. TCRdb ran MiXCR on the PCR reads. These V and J calls derive from TCRdb rather than the authors' analysis. The sample lists roughly 40,000 clones; 9.5% to 13% were seen once. This clone was observed many times. What it recognizes is unknown. Material: blood. The TCR sequence derives from a male donor with papillary thyroid cancer or a benign thyroid nodule (not recorded which). Some clones in this sample may be carry-over from other donors' samples.

CDR3 DNA: TGTGCCAGCAGGACAGGGGGCTTCCAAGAGACCCAGTACTTC. It translates to CASRTGGFQETQYF. The chain is built from TRBV6-1 and TRBJ2-5, with 10 bases lining up with TRBD1. CDR3 size: 14 residues. The germline gives CDR1 MNHNS, CDR2 SASEGT. After removal of 6 bases from V and 1 base from J, the junction contained 2 bases not matched to a gene.